This T cell receptor (beta chain) was recovered during a study of blood T cells in healthy people across ages (dated by TCRdb to the mid-2010s). Study-wide context: In model experiments, template switching captured roughly one uniquely barcoded TCR beta cDNA molecule for every two T cells. Using deep sequencing normalized with unique cDNA molecular identifiers, the study measured how TCR beta repertoire diversity changes with age. The donors were divided into four age groups: young (average around 17 years), middle-aged (about 40), aged (around 67) and long-lived (around 87). To avoid experimental bias, donors of different ages were spread randomly across the sequencing lanes. Using the same blood draw, the study looked at two additional independent replicas of 1 million unique cDNA reads for two donors, one aged 18 to 29 and the other aged 80 or older.

Concerning this clonotype itself: The antigen it recognizes is unknown. Per-base quality was not reported, and no clone a single base away is much larger than it.

Study-wide findings and limitations: Estimates of total diversity based on one million sequenced T cells were regarded as lower bounds and as underestimates. Bulk unsorted PBMC profiling prevented conclusive comparison of naive and antigen-experienced compartments. There was a strong correlation between observed TCR beta diversity and the percentage of naive T cells measured by flow cytometry. Because donor CMV infection status was unknown, age-related changes in expanded clonotypes were potentially confounded. Observed TCR beta diversity per million T cells fell roughly linearly with age, and a significant reduction was already apparent by age about 38. Compared with the aged group, the long-lived group had more naive CD4+ T cells, fewer expanded clones and increased TCR diversity, a pattern suggesting age selection.

The protocol used for the library was 5' RACE. Sequencing relied on an Illumina HiSeq 2500. A second PCR of roughly 7 to 11 cycles was performed with a sample-barcoded 5' primer and a J-beta primer mix. A template-switch 5' adaptor carrying 12 random nucleotides introduced a unique molecular identifier onto each TCR beta cDNA molecule. Each sample yielded at least 2.5 million CDR3-containing paired-end reads. All of the RNA was converted into first-strand cDNA using the Mint cDNA synthesis kit, with a TRBC-specific oligonucleotide serving as the primer. After uracil-DNA glycosylase treatment, a first 18-cycle PCR used universal primers M1SS and BC2_uni_R on all cDNA. The original pipeline was this. Normalization of each sample was performed by random selection of 1 million high-quality reads, each carrying a distinct molecular identifier. Reads with shared molecular identifiers were discarded instead of being binned into consensus sequences. MiTCR, with a Q25 quality threshold and the strictest error-elimination algorithm, was used for CDR3 identification, clonotype clustering and error correction. A nonparametric unseen species model using Euler transformation provided a lower-bound estimate of total TCR beta diversity. TCRdb reprocessing: public reads trimmed at Q25 with fastp, clones called with MiXCR, in-frame beta chains kept. Rows merge per CDR3 protein into single entries with the most common DNA and genes. The V and J calls come from TCRdb's annotation, not from the publication. This sample lists hundreds of thousands of distinct CDR3 sequences; about 56% were detected once. About a quarter of the sample is taken by the ten largest.

Per the germline V gene, SGHVS is the CDR1 and FQNEAQ is the CDR2. Clipping removes 5 bases from V and 5 bases from J, with 7 as the unmatched junction base count. The CDR3 measures 14 amino acids from cysteine to phenylalanine. Here the CDR3 DNA is all that survives: 42 bases in frame from base 1. The 39 donors, aged about 6 to 90 years, were systemically healthy Caucasian individuals from Russia. Around 10 milliliters of peripheral blood were drawn from each donor into EDTA-treated Vacutainer tubes. Ficoll-Paque density-gradient centrifugation was used to isolate PBMCs, with at least 7 million obtained per sample. Total RNA, at least 6 micrograms per sample, was extracted from PBMCs with Trizol reagent. Naive CD45RAhigh/CD27high T cell percentages were measured by flow cytometry on a PBMC aliquot from every donor.

The receptor was derived from a man between 40 and 49 years old in good health. The receptor chain draws on TRBV7-8 and TRBJ1-2; 8 central bases correspond to TRBD1. The sequenced material came from blood. Read as DNA, the sequence is TGTGCCAGCAGCGCCGAGGACAGGGCATATGGCTACACCTTC. It is translated as CASSAEDRAYGYTF.